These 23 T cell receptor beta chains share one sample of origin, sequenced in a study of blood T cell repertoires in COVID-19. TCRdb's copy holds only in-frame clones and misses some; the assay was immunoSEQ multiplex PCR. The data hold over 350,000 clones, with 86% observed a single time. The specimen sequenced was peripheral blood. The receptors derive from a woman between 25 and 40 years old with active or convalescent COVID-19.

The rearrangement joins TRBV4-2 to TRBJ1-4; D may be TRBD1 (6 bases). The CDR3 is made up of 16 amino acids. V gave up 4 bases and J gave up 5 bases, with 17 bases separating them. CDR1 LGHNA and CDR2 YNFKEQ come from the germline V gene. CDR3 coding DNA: TGTGCCAGCAGCCGAGCTCTGACAGGTCAGAATGAAAAACTGTTTTTT. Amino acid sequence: CASSRALTGQNEKLFF.

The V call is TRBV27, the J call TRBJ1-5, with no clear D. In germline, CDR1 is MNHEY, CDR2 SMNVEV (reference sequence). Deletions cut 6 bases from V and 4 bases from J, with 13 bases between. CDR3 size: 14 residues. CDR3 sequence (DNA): TGTGCCAGCAGACTGCCGGGTTGGAATCAGCCCCAGCATTTT. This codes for CASRLPGWNQPQHF.

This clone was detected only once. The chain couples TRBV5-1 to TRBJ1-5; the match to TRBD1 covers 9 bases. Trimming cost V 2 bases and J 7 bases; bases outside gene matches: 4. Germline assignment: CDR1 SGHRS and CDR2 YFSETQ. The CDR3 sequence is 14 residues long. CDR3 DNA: TGCGCCAGCAGCTTACAGGGGGCCGGCCAGCCCCAGCATTTT. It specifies CASSLQGAGQPQHF.

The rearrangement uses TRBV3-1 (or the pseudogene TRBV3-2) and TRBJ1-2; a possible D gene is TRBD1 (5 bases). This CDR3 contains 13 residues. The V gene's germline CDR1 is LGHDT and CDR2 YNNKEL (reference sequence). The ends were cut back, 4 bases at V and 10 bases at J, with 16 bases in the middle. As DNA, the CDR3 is TGTGCCAGCAGCCTGGGTGAAAGGACAATCTACACCTTC. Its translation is CASSLGERTIYTF.

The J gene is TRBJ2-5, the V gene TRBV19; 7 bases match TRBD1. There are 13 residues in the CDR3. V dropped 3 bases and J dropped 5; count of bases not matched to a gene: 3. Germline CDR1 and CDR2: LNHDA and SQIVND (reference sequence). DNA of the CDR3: TGTGCCAGTAGTATTACCAGGGGGGAGACCCAGTACTTC. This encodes CASSITRGETQYF.

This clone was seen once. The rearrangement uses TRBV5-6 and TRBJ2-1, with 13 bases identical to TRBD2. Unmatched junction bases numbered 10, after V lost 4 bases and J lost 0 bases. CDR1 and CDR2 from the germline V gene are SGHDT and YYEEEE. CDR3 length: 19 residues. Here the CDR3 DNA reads TGTGCCAGCAGCCCCGTTGGACTAGCGGGGGAATACTCCTACAATGAGCAGTTCTTC. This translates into CASSPVGLAGEYSYNEQFF.

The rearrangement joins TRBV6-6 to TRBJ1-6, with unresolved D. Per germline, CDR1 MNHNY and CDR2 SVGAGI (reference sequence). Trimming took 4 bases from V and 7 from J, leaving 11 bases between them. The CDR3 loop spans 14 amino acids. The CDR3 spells CASSSETPNSPLHF. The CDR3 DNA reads TGTGCCAGCAGTTCCGAGACTCCGAATTCACCCCTCCACTTT.

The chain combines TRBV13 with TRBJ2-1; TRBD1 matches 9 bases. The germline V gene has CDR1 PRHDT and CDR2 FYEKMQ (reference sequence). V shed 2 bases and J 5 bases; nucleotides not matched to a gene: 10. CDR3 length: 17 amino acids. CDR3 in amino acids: CASSLRWTGAPNNEQFF. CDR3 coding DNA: TGTGCCAGCAGCTTAAGGTGGACAGGGGCACCGAACAATGAGCAGTTCTTC.

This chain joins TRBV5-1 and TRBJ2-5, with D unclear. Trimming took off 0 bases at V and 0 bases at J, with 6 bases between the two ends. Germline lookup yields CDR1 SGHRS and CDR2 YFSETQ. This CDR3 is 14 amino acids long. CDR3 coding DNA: TGCGCCAGCAGCTTGGTCTCCCACCAAGAGACCCAGTACTTC. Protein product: CASSLVSHQETQYF.

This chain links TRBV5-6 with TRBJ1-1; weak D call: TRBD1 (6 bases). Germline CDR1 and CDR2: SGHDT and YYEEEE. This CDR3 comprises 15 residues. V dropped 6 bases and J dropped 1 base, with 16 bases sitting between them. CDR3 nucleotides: TGTGCCAGCACCCACCTCCGGGGGGCGAACACTGAAGCTTTCTTT. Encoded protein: CASTHLRGANTEAFF. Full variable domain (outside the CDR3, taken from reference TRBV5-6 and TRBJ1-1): DAGVTQSPTHLIKTRGQQVTLRCSPKSGHDTVSWYQQALGQGPQFIFQYYEEEERQRGNFPDRFSGHQFPNYSSELNVNALLLGDSALYLCASTHLRGANTEAFFGQGTRLTVV.

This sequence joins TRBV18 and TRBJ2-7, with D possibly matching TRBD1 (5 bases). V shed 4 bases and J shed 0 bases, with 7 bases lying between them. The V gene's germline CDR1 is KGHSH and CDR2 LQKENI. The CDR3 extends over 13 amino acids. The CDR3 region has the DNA TGTGCCAGCTCACAGGGGTCCTCCTACGAGCAGTACTTC. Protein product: CASSQGSSYEQYF. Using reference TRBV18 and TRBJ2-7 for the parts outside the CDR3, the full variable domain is NAGVMQNPRHLVRRRGQEARLRCSPMKGHSHVYWYRQLPEEGLKFMVYLQKENIIDESGMPKERFSAEFPKEGPSILRIQQVVRGDSAAYFCASSQGSSYEQYFGPGTRLTVT.

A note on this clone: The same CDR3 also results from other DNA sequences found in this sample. CDR3 bases: TGTGCCAGCAGCCCGAACGAAATCGGGGGGGGCGGGTACGAGCAGTACTTC. This codes for CASSPNEIGGGGYEQYF. The chain is built from TRBV4-2 and TRBJ2-7; TRBD2 agrees at 8 bases. The V gene end was trimmed by 4 bases and the J gene end by 4 bases; junction bases not matched to a gene: 15. The CDR3 has 17 amino acids. CDR1 and CDR2 (germline): LGHNA, YNFKEQ.

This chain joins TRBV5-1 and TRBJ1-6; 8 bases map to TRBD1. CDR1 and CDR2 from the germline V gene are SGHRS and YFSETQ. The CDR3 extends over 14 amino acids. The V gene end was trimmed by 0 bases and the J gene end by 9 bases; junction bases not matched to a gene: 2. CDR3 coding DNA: TGCGCCAGCAGCTTGGGCAGGGGGCCTTCACCCCTCCACTTT. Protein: CASSLGRGPSPLHF.

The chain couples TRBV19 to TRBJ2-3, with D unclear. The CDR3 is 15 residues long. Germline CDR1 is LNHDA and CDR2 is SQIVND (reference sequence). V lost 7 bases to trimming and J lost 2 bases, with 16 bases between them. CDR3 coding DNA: TGTGCCAGTAAGAACTCAGGATCGCACACAGATACGCAGTATTTT. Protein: CASKNSGSHTDTQYF.

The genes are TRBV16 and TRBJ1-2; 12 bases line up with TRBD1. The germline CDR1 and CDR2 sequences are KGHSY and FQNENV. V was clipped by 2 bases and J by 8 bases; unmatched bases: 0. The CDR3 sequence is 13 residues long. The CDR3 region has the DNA TGTGCCAGCAGCCAAGGGACAGGGGGCGGCTACACCTTC. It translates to CASSQGTGGGYTF.

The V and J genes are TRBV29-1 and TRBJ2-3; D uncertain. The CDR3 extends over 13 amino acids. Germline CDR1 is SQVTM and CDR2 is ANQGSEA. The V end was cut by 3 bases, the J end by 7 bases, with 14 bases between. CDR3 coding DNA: TGCAGCGTTGAGTCAGGTCGCCCCAATACGCAGTATTTT. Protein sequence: CSVESGRPNTQYF.

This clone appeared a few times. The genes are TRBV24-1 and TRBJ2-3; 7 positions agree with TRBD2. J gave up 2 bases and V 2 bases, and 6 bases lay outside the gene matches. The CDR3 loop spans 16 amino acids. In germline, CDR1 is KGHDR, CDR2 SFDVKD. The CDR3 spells CATSDSLAGHTDTQYF. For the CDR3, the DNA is TGTGCCACCAGTGATTCATTAGCGGGCCACACAGATACGCAGTATTTT.

In nucleotides, the CDR3 is TGTGCCTGGAGTGTTTGGGGAGTCGGCACCGGGGAGCTGTTTTTT. This gives the protein CAWSVWGVGTGELFF. This chain joins TRBV30 and TRBJ2-2; D might be TRBD2 (5 bases). From germline, CDR1 is GTSNPN and CDR2 SVGIG (reference sequence). The CDR3 consists of 15 residues. Trimming took off 0 bases at V and 4 bases at J, with 12 bases between the two ends.

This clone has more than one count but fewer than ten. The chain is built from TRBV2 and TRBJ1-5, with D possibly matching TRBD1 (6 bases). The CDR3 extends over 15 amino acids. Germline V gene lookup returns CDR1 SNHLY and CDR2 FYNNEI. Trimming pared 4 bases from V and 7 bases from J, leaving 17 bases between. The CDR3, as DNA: TGTGCCAGCAGTGTTGCAGGGGCCCTCGAACAGCCCCAGCATTTT. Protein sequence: CASSVAGALEQPQHF.

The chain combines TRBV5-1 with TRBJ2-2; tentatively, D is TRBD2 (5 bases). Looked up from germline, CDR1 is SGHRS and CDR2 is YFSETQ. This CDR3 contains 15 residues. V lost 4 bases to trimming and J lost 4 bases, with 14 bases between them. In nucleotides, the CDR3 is TGCGCCAGCAGCCCGGCTCGGGGAACCACCGGGGAGCTGTTTTTT. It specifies CASSPARGTTGELFF.

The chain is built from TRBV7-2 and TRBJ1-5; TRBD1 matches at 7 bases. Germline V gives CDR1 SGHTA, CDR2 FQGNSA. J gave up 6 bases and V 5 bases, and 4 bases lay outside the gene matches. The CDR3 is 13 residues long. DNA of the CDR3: TGTGCCAGCAGCGAGGGGGCCATTCAGCCCCAGCATTTT. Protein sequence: CASSEGAIQPQHF.

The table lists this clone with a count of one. The CDR3 region is CASSFSGVIEKLFF. DNA for the CDR3: TGTGCCAGCAGTTTCTCGGGGGTTATTGAAAAACTGTTTTTT. V and J are TRBV27 and TRBJ1-4, with D possibly being TRBD1 (5 bases). The CDR3 totals 14 residues. V was pared by 3 bases and J by 7 bases, with 12 bases between. Germline V lookup: CDR1 MNHEY, CDR2 SMNVEV (reference sequence).

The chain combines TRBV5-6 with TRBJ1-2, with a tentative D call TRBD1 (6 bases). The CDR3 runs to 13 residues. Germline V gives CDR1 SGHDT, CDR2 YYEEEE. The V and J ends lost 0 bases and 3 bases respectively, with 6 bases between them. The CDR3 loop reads CASSLAGDYGYTF. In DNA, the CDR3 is TGTGCCAGCAGCTTGGCAGGGGACTATGGCTACACCTTC.